A single sample is the source of the 28 T cell receptor beta chains below, sequenced in a study of blood T cells in healthy people across ages. A second PCR, run for about 7 to 11 cycles, used a sample-barcoded 5' primer plus a J-beta primer mix. Each CDR3 protein is one row after TCRdb ran MiXCR on the 5' RACE reads. The profile shows about 1.6 million distinct CDR3 sequences, almost 35% of them singletons. The sequencing sample was made of blood. The receptors were sampled from a woman in her 30s in good health.

A single count supports this clonotype. The V and J genes are TRBV5-1 and TRBJ2-2; maybe TRBD2 (6 bases). The CDR3 contains 16 residues. Looked up from germline, CDR1 is SGHRS and CDR2 is YFSETQ. Trimming stripped 0 bases from V and 6 bases from J, with 15 bases between. The CDR3 protein is CASSLESWRAPGELFF. DNA for the CDR3: TGCGCCAGCAGCTTGGAAAGTTGGAGGGCCCCCGGGGAGCTGTTTTTT.

The rearrangement uses TRBV6-1 and TRBJ1-2; D not resolved. This CDR3 is 15 amino acids long. Between the trimmed V and J ends, which lost 0 bases and 5 bases, there was a span of 13 bases. Germline V CDR1 and CDR2: MNHNS, SASEGT. CDR3 sequence (DNA): TGTGCCAGCAGTGAAGCGTTCGCCAGCGGGTATGGCTACACCTTC. Protein sequence: CASSEAFASGYGYTF.

To note about this clonotype: A much larger clonotype is one base distant, so this may be a read error. The chain is built from TRBV4-1 and TRBJ2-1, with D unresolved. Germline V gene data show CDR1 as MGHRA and CDR2 as YSYEKL. The CDR3 totals 15 residues. In nucleotides, the CDR3 is TGCGCCTGCAGCCGATCAGTAGGCTCCTACAATGAGCAGTTCTTC. This codes for CACSRSVGSYNEQFF.

J is TRBJ1-1 and V is TRBV12-3 or TRBV12-4, with 8 bases matching TRBD1. J gave up 4 bases and V 7 bases, and 8 bases lay outside the gene matches. This CDR3 is built from 14 residues. The CDR3 protein is CASTKGQVGTEAFF. CDR3 DNA: TGTGCCAGCACCAAGGGACAGGTGGGCACTGAAGCTTTCTTT.

The table lists this clonotype with a few counts. The chain recombines TRBV5-1 with TRBJ1-2; D unresolved. Trimming shortened V by 0 bases and J by 1 base, and 19 bases separated the two germline ends. The CDR3 runs to 18 residues. CDR1 is SGHRS, CDR2 YFSETQ, per germline. For the CDR3, the DNA is TGCGCCAGCAGCTTGGCTCCGGAGGGCTCCCGCGTTAACTATGGCTACACCTTC. Amino acid sequence: CASSLAPEGSRVNYGYTF.

This clonotype showed up just a few times. V and J are TRBV7-2 and TRBJ2-4; tentative D call: TRBD1 (5 bases). With 0 bases removed from V and 7 bases from J, the gap between germline ends came to 10 bases. Germline V gene sequence: CDR1 SGHTA, CDR2 FQGNSA. The CDR3 has 14 residues. Here the CDR3 DNA reads TGTGCCAGCAGCTTAGCGGGTGGGGCGAACATTCAGTACTTC. It is translated as CASSLAGGANIQYF.

V is TRBV9 and J is TRBJ2-3; 15 nucleotides match TRBD2. The V and J ends lost 4 bases and 0 bases, in that order; junction bases with no gene match: 6. The CDR3 contains 18 residues. Germline assignment: CDR1 SGDLS and CDR2 YYNGEE. CDR3 sequence reads: CASSPRTSGGVSTDTQYF. Written as DNA, the CDR3 is TGTGCCAGCAGCCCGCGGACTAGCGGGGGGGTTAGCACAGATACGCAGTATTTT.

V usage is TRBV20-1 and J usage is TRBJ2-5, with a weak D call TRBD1 (6 bases). The length of the CDR3 is 15 residues. Trimming stripped 0 bases from V and 4 bases from J, with 15 bases between. Germline CDR1 DFQATT, CDR2 SNEGSKA (reference sequence). CDR3 sequence: CSAREAGVGGETQYF. The CDR3 DNA reads TGCAGTGCTAGAGAGGCCGGGGTAGGGGGAGAGACCCAGTACTTC.

The V and J genes are TRBV6-5 and TRBJ1-1; D perhaps matches TRBD1 (6 bases). CDR3 size: 15 residues. The V gene's germline CDR1 is MNHEY and CDR2 SVGAGI. The ends were cut back, 6 bases at V and 3 bases at J, with 17 bases in the middle. This CDR3 is CASSPVLQGYTEAFF. The DNA for the CDR3 is TGTGCCAGCAGCCCTGTACTACAGGGATACACTGAAGCTTTCTTT.

The chain carries TRBV7-9 and TRBJ2-1, with a possible D match to TRBD2 (6 bases). The CDR3 is made up of 12 amino acids. In germline, CDR1 is SEHNR, CDR2 FQNEAQ (reference sequence). V was pared by 4 bases and J by 9 bases, with 10 bases between. Here the CDR3 reads CASSYSGSEQFF. The CDR3 DNA is TGTGCCAGCAGCTATAGCGGAAGTGAGCAGTTCTTC.

The rearrangement links TRBV5-1 to TRBJ2-3, with TRBD2 matching over 9 bases. Germline loops: CDR1 SGHRS, CDR2 YFSETQ. Trimming removed 2 bases from V and 0 bases from J; junction bases left unmatched: 10. The CDR3 has 18 residues. This chain's CDR3 is CASSLGSLAGPSTDTQYF. The CDR3 bases are TGCGCCAGCAGCTTAGGGAGTCTAGCGGGGCCTAGCACAGATACGCAGTATTTT.

This clonotype was picked up a small number of times. V usage is TRBV19 and J usage is TRBJ2-1, with D maybe TRBD1 (6 bases). Germline assignment: CDR1 LNHDA and CDR2 SQIVND (reference sequence). The V and J ends lost 7 bases and 0 bases respectively, with 13 bases between them. The CDR3 contains 15 residues. The DNA of the CDR3 is TGTGCCAGTACTCTGACAGGCCTCTCCTACAATGAGCAGTTCTTC. This gives the protein CASTLTGLSYNEQFF. Complete variable domain (other parts from reference TRBV19 and TRBJ2-1): DGGITQSPKYLFRKEGQNVTLSCEQNLNHDAMYWYRQDPGQGLRLIYYSQIVNDFQKGDIAEGYSVSREKKESFPLTVTSAQKNPTAFYLCASTLTGLSYNEQFFGPGTRLTVL.

The chain joins TRBV3-1 to TRBJ2-7; perhaps TRBD1 as D (6 bases). In germline, CDR1 is LGHDT, CDR2 YNNKEL (reference sequence). This CDR3 comprises 15 residues. The germline V and J ends were trimmed by 4 bases and 3 bases, with 16 bases remaining between them. The CDR3 DNA is TGTGCCAGCAGCCCCCGCGCGAGCAGGGGCTACGAGCAGTACTTC. It translates to CASSPRASRGYEQYF.

A word on this clonotype: One end of the junction varies from germline; a read error may be responsible. This chain links TRBV29-1 with TRBJ1-2; D is unclear. The germline V gene encodes CDR1 SQVTM and CDR2 ANQGSEA. The CDR3 loop spans 11 amino acids. The CDR3 region is CSVVNSYGHTF. The CDR3, as DNA: TGCAGCGTTGTTAATAGCTATGGCCACACCTTC.

This clonotype was observed a handful of times. The chain employs TRBV4-2 and TRBJ1-5, with 8 nucleotides matching TRBD1. This CDR3 is 15 amino acids long. Losses at the gene ends were 0 bases for V and 6 bases for J; bases not matched to a gene: 4. CDR1 and CDR2 from the germline V gene are LGHNA and YNFKEQ. The CDR3 sequence: CASSQEARGRQPQHF. CDR3 in DNA: TGTGCCAGCAGCCAAGAGGCCAGGGGGCGTCAGCCCCAGCATTTT.

The chain recombines TRBV28 with TRBJ2-5, with TRBD2 identical over 8 bases. Germline CDR1 reads MDHEN; CDR2 reads SYDVKM. The CDR3 consists of 17 residues. J was trimmed by 2 bases and V by 5 bases; bases with no gene match: 13. CDR3 loop: CASSPQGIAGWQETQYF. CDR3 bases: TGTGCCAGCAGTCCCCAGGGGATAGCGGGATGGCAAGAGACCCAGTACTTC.

V is TRBV6-5 and J is TRBJ2-7; a possible D gene is TRBD2 (5 bases). The CDR3 runs 11 residues. CDR1 is MNHEY, CDR2 SVGAGI, per germline. The ends were cut back, 8 bases at V and 6 bases at J, with 11 bases in the middle. The CDR3 sequence: CASREGGEQYF. CDR3 DNA: TGTGCCAGCCGCGAGGGTGGCGAGCAGTACTTC.

This clonotype was counted between two and nine times. The chain is built from TRBV20-1 and TRBJ2-7; possible D gene TRBD1, 5 bases. This CDR3 region has 12 residues. CDR1 is DFQATT, CDR2 SNEGSKA, per germline (reference sequence). V shed 5 bases and J shed 1 base, with 9 bases lying between them. Here the CDR3 reads CSAATGSYEQYF. CDR3 coding DNA: TGCAGTGCTGCCACAGGTTCCTACGAGCAGTACTTC.

This clonotype came up a few times. The V gene is TRBV7-9, the J gene TRBJ2-7; TRBD2 is a possible D gene (5 bases). Germline CDR1 reads SEHNR; CDR2 reads FQNEAQ (reference sequence). This CDR3 has 14 amino acids. V dropped 1 base and J dropped 2 bases, with 9 bases sitting between them. For the CDR3, the DNA is TGTGCCAGCAGCTTAGGAGCGGCGACCTACGAGCAGTACTTC. This encodes CASSLGAATYEQYF.

The chain links TRBV4-2 to TRBJ2-7; tentative D call: TRBD1 (7 bases). V lost 6 bases and J 1 base, leaving 16 bases between the germline ends. The CDR3 runs 15 residues. CDR1 LGHNA and CDR2 YNFKEQ come from the germline V gene. CDR3 sequence: CASSEAEGQSYEQYF. The CDR3 DNA reads as TGTGCCAGCAGTGAAGCGGAGGGACAGTCCTACGAGCAGTACTTC.

The chain carries TRBV27 and TRBJ2-1; 7 nucleotides align to TRBD1. The CDR3 extends over 16 amino acids. Unmatched junction bases numbered 7, after V lost 5 bases and J lost 0 bases. Germline V gives CDR1 MNHEY, CDR2 SMNVEV (reference sequence). The CDR3 here is CASSPTGTPSYNEQFF. The DNA for the CDR3 is TGTGCCAGCAGTCCGACAGGGACCCCCTCCTACAATGAGCAGTTCTTC.

This chain connects TRBV15 to TRBJ2-5; 7 nucleotides align to TRBD1. With V trimmed by 1 base and J by 4 bases, 9 bases remained unmatched. CDR1 is LNHNV, CDR2 YYDKDF, per germline (reference sequence). CDR3 length equals 16 residues. CDR3 nucleotides: TGTGCCACCAGCAGAGTAGACGAGACAGGGAGAGAGACCCAGTACTTC. This codes for CATSRVDETGRETQYF.

The rearrangement joins TRBV28 to TRBJ2-3; no definite D call. V gave up 6 bases and J gave up 1 base, with 14 bases separating them. Per the germline V gene, CDR1 is MDHEN and CDR2 is SYDVKM. CDR3 length equals 15 residues. The CDR3 region has the DNA TGTGCCAGCAGCTTTCCGATTGGGGGCACAGATACGCAGTATTTT. Protein product: CASSFPIGGTDTQYF. Using reference TRBV28 and TRBJ2-3 for the parts outside the CDR3, the full variable domain is DVKVTQSSRYLVKRTGEKVFLECVQDMDHENMFWYRQDPGLGLRLIYFSYDVKMKEKGDIPEGYSVSREKKERFSLILESASTNQTSMYLCASSFPIGGTDTQYFGPGTRLTVL.

This chain links TRBV14 with TRBJ2-1, with 8 positions matching TRBD2. CDR1 and CDR2 (germline): SGHDN, FVKESK. With 1 base clipped from V and 4 bases from J, the junction kept 6 bases outside the gene matches. The CDR3 runs 16 residues. CDR3 in amino acids: CASSQGASGLYNEQFF. CDR3 nucleotides: TGTGCCAGCAGCCAAGGAGCTAGCGGGTTGTACAATGAGCAGTTCTTC.

The rearrangement uses TRBV6-5 and TRBJ2-7, with 8 bases aligning to TRBD1. The germline CDR1 and CDR2 sequences are MNHEY and SVGAGI. V dropped 5 bases and J dropped 7; count of bases not matched to a gene: 7. CDR3 length equals 13 residues. This CDR3 reads CASSQRTGHEQYF. The CDR3 nucleotides read TGTGCCAGCAGTCAGCGGACAGGGCATGAGCAGTACTTC.

The rearrangement links TRBV5-1 to TRBJ1-1; 10 bases agree with TRBD1. Germline loops: CDR1 SGHRS, CDR2 YFSETQ. V was pared by 4 bases and J by 6 bases, with 9 bases of the junction left unmatched. The CDR3 has 15 amino acids. The CDR3 protein is CASSARQGADPEAFF. The CDR3 nucleotides read TGCGCCAGCAGCGCGAGACAGGGGGCTGATCCTGAAGCTTTCTTT.

The V call is TRBV2, the J call TRBJ2-7; D perhaps matches TRBD2 (6 bases). Between the trimmed V and J ends, which lost 6 bases and 6 bases, there was a span of 18 bases. In germline, CDR1 is SNHLY, CDR2 FYNNEI. CDR3 size: 14 residues. The CDR3 loop reads CASSAGPGQGEQYF. DNA for the CDR3: TGTGCCAGCAGCGCGGGACCAGGACAAGGCGAGCAGTACTTC.

This chain joins TRBV12-3 or TRBV12-4 and TRBJ2-1, with a possible D match to TRBD1 (5 bases). This CDR3 spans 15 amino acids. The V and J ends lost 5 bases and 3 bases respectively, with 14 bases between them. This chain's CDR3 is CASSLRRAGYNEQFF. The DNA of the CDR3 is TGTGCCAGCAGTCTCCGCAGGGCAGGCTACAATGAGCAGTTCTTC.